One and the same sample provided the 23 T cell receptor beta chains below, sequenced in a study of glioma-infiltrating T cells. Using RNA template, CDR3s of TCR alpha and beta were amplified with iRepertoire arm-PCR. TCRdb independently ran MiXCR on the multiplex PCR reads; one entry per CDR3 protein. The table lists about 210,000 distinct CDR3 sequences, around 32% of them singletons. Sequenced sample: glioma tissue, nonneoplastic brain tissue, or PBMCs (not recorded which). The receptor source for this set is a human donor with low-grade glioma or glioblastoma, undergoing nonglioma brain surgery, or in good health (not recorded which).

This clonotype came up many times. The V and J genes are TRBV6-6 and TRBJ2-6; D remains ambiguous. Germline CDR1 and CDR2: MNHNY and SVGAGI (reference sequence). CDR3 length equals 15 residues. Trimming took 3 bases from V and 4 from J, leaving 10 bases between them. CDR3 residues: CASSYSREGANVLTF. In DNA, the CDR3 is TGTGCCAGCAGTTATAGCCGTGAGGGGGCCAACGTCCTGACTTTC.

The table lists this clonotype with many counts. The V and J genes are TRBV2 and TRBJ2-7; 12 bases agree with TRBD2. CDR3 length: 14 residues. The ends lost 8 bases at V and 4 bases at J; junction bases unmatched: 6. Germline assignment: CDR1 SNHLY and CDR2 FYNNEI. In DNA, the CDR3 is TGTGCCAGCGGAAGGACTAGCGGGACGTACGAGCAGTACTTC. Amino acids: CASGRTSGTYEQYF.

Notes on this clonotype: A much larger clonotype is one base distant, so this may be a read error. V and J are TRBV6-1 and TRBJ2-7; the D is unclear. Germline V CDR1 and CDR2: MNHNS, SASEGT. The CDR3 covers 14 residues. CDR3 nucleotides: TGTGCCAGCAGGGATGGCAGCCCCTCCTACGAGCATTACTTC. It encodes CASRDGSPSYEHYF.

This clonotype was seen ten or more times. This chain connects TRBV7-8 to TRBJ2-7; possibly TRBD1 for D (5 bases). Germline values: CDR1 SGHVS, CDR2 FQNEAQ. The CDR3 covers 12 residues. V shed 8 bases and J shed 2 bases, with 10 bases lying between them. The CDR3 DNA is TGTGCCAGCGGTGTCAGGGCCTACGAGCAGTACTTC. Its translation: CASGVRAYEQYF.

The gene calls are TRBV18 and TRBJ1-1, with D possibly being TRBD1 (5 bases). The CDR3 length is 17 residues. Germline CDR1 and CDR2: KGHSH and LQKENI. The ends were cut back, 3 bases at V and 1 base at J, with 18 bases in the middle. CDR3 DNA sequence: TGTGCCAGCTCACCGCCTACCGCTCGGGGCAGGAACACTGAAGCTTTCTTT. Amino acid sequence: CASSPPTARGRNTEAFF. The full variable domain, its missing parts supplied by reference TRBV18 and TRBJ1-1, is NAGVMQNPRHLVRRRGQEARLRCSPMKGHSHVYWYRQLPEEGLKFMVYLQKENIIDESGMPKERFSAEFPKEGPSILRIQQVVRGDSAAYFCASSPPTARGRNTEAFFGQGTRLTVV.

This clonotype was counted at least ten times. This chain joins TRBV27 and TRBJ2-3, with 8 nucleotides matching TRBD2. Germline CDR1 and CDR2: MNHEY and SMNVEV (reference sequence). The CDR3 sequence is 17 residues long. Trimming at V came to 3 bases and at J to 0 bases, leaving 8 bases not matched to a gene. The CDR3 protein is CASSFSRLAPSTDTQYF. The DNA of the CDR3 is TGTGCCAGCAGTTTTTCCAGACTAGCGCCCAGCACAGATACGCAGTATTTT.

V and J are TRBV10-3 and TRBJ2-5, with TRBD1 matching 9 bases. V was clipped by 6 bases and J by 4 bases; unmatched bases: 3. This CDR3 contains 13 residues. Germline CDR1 is ENHRY and CDR2 is SYGVKD. The DNA for the CDR3 is TGTGCCATCAGGATGGGACAGGGAGAGACCCAGTACTTC. Translating it yields CAIRMGQGETQYF.

This clonotype was seen many times. J is TRBJ2-1 and V is TRBV11-2; tentatively, D is TRBD1 (5 bases). CDR1 and CDR2 (germline): SGHAT, FQNNGV. This CDR3 is 13 amino acids long. Between the trimmed V and J ends, which lost 6 bases and 1 base, there was a span of 7 bases. CDR3 region: CASRTGSYNEQFF. The CDR3 nucleotides are TGTGCCAGCAGAACAGGTTCCTACAATGAGCAGTTCTTC.

About this clonotype: A single base separates this from a much larger clone, so it may be a read error. The chain combines TRBV28 with TRBJ2-2; D is perhaps TRBD2 (6 bases). This CDR3 region has 15 residues. Germline CDR1 and CDR2: MDHEN and SYDVKM. The CDR3, as DNA: TGTGCCAGCAGTTTCTGGGGGACCAACACCGGGGGGCTGTTTTTT. Its protein is CASSFWGTNTGGLFF. Full variable domain (remainder filled in from reference TRBV28 and TRBJ2-2): DVKVTQSSRYLVKRTGEKVFLECVQDMDHENMFWYRQDPGLGLRLIYFSYDVKMKEKGDIPEGYSVSREKKERFSLILESASTNQTSMYLCASSFWGTNTGGLFFGEGSRLTVL.

There are a few counts of this clonotype. A clone one base away is much larger, so this may be a read error. The chain couples TRBV6-1 to TRBJ2-7, with D unclear. Deletions cut 9 bases from V and 3 bases from J, with 12 bases between. In germline, CDR1 is MNHNS, CDR2 SASEGT. This CDR3 is 12 amino acids long. The CDR3 sequence is CARGRNLYEQYF. CDR3 DNA: TGTGCCAGAGGAAGGAACCTCTACGAGCAGTACTTC.

The table lists this clonotype with a few counts. The CDR3, as DNA: TGTGCCAGTAACTTGGAAGGTACGAACACTGAAGCTTTCTTT. Protein sequence: CASNLEGTNTEAFF. The gene calls are TRBV19 and TRBJ1-1, with D hard to call. The CDR3 loop spans 14 amino acids. Per germline, CDR1 LNHDA and CDR2 SQIVND (reference sequence). The germline V and J ends were trimmed by 7 bases and 1 base, with 13 bases remaining between them.

For this clonotype: A much larger clone differs from this one at a single base, so this may be a read error. The rearrangement uses TRBV29-1 and TRBJ2-7, with TRBD2 matching 8 bases. The CDR3 covers 11 residues. Germline CDR1 is SQVTM and CDR2 is ANQGSEA. J was trimmed by 7 bases and V by 6 bases; bases with no gene match: 5. DNA for the CDR3: TGCAGCGTGACTAGCGAGGGGGAGCAGTACTTC. As protein: CSVTSEGEQYF.

Ten or more counts support this clonotype. This chain links TRBV20-1 with TRBJ2-3; 9 bases are a match to TRBD1. Per the germline V gene, CDR1 is DFQATT and CDR2 is SNEGSKA (reference sequence). CDR3 size: 13 residues. V lost 6 bases and J lost 5; bases outside the gene matches: 6. The CDR3 sequence: CSARGTGKDTQYF. For the CDR3, the DNA is TGCAGTGCAAGGGGGACAGGGAAAGATACGCAGTATTTT.

As to this clonotype: The junction departs from germline at one end; a sequencing error may be responsible. This chain joins TRBV20-1 and TRBJ1-1; 9 bases map to TRBD1. Germline assignment: CDR1 DFQATT and CDR2 SNEGSKA (reference sequence). There are 13 residues in the CDR3. The CDR3 sequence: CSTAQGADTEAIF. As DNA, the CDR3 is TGCAGTACTGCACAGGGGGCTGACACTGAAGCTATCTTT.

This chain joins TRBV18 and TRBJ2-7, with 9 bases that match TRBD1. Germline CDR1 is KGHSH and CDR2 is LQKENI. CDR3 length: 15 residues. V lost 3 bases to trimming and J lost 1 base; unmatched junction nucleotides: 4. CDR3 sequence reads: CASSPRTGVSYEQYF. The CDR3 coding sequence is TGTGCCAGCTCACCTCGGACAGGGGTATCCTACGAGCAGTACTTC.

The chain has TRBV7-9 and TRBJ2-7; 9 nucleotides match TRBD1. The CDR3 covers 14 residues. With V trimmed by 5 bases and J by 5 bases, 7 bases remained unmatched. Germline V gene data show CDR1 as SEHNR and CDR2 as FQNEAQ (reference sequence). CDR3 protein: CASSQGQGRDEQYF. The CDR3 DNA reads as TGTGCCAGCAGCCAAGGACAGGGGAGGGACGAGCAGTACTTC.

Points on this clonotype: The junction departs from the called germline gene at one end, perhaps through a read error. The chain recombines TRBV27 with TRBJ2-5; no clear D. Germline V lookup: CDR1 MNHEY, CDR2 SMNVEV (reference sequence). This CDR3 contains 15 residues. The DNA for the CDR3 is TGCGCCAGCAGTTTAAACGATGGGGTCCCAGAGACCCAGTACTTC. Translation: CASSLNDGVPETQYF.

On this clonotype itself: A much more abundant neighbour one base away suggests this may be a read error. The gene calls are TRBV4-1 and TRBJ2-1; 15 bases fit TRBD2. Trimming cost V 1 base and J 2 bases; bases outside gene matches: 9. Germline V CDR1 and CDR2: MGHRA, YSYEKL. This CDR3 has 20 residues. The CDR3 sequence: CASSQGARTSGRGAYNEQFF. The CDR3 DNA sequence: TGCGCCAGCAGCCAAGGCGCCAGGACTAGCGGGAGGGGGGCCTACAATGAGCAGTTCTTC.

In its sample, this clonotype was seen many times. The chain links TRBV6-2 or TRBV6-3 to TRBJ2-3; D is perhaps TRBD1 (5 bases). The CDR3 is made up of 14 amino acids. The germline CDR1 and CDR2 sequences are MNHEY and SVGEGT. V was clipped by 8 bases and J by 3 bases, with 15 bases between them. CDR3 in DNA: TGTGCCAGCTGGGGCCCCCGCTCTACAGATACGCAGTATTTT. Protein sequence: CASWGPRSTDTQYF.

This clonotype was found many times. The J gene is TRBJ1-1, the V gene TRBV20-1, with D possibly TRBD1 on 5 matching bases. Germline-derived CDR1 and CDR2 are DFQATT and SNEGSKA (reference sequence). This CDR3 spans 12 amino acids. The germline V and J ends were trimmed by 6 bases and 1 base, with 9 bases remaining between them. The CDR3, as DNA: TGCAGTGCAACCCAGGGGAACACTGAAGCTTTCTTT. Its translation: CSATQGNTEAFF.

Comment on this clonotype: A read error may explain this, as a much larger clone is one base away. The J gene is TRBJ1-1, the V gene TRBV15; D is uncertain. V lost 1 base and J lost 0, with 9 bases in between. CDR1 and CDR2 (germline): LNHNV, YYDKDF (reference sequence). The CDR3 length is 15 residues. The CDR3 coding sequence is TGTGCCACCAGCAGAGTCTCGGGCTTGAACACTGAAGCTTTCTTT. The encoded protein is CATSRVSGLNTEAFF.

V gene TRBV27 combines with J gene TRBJ2-1; possibly TRBD2 for D (6 bases). Between the trimmed V and J ends, which lost 5 bases and 1 base, there was a span of 12 bases. The CDR3 has 15 residues. From germline, CDR1 is MNHEY and CDR2 SMNVEV (reference sequence). The CDR3 reads CASSPDGTSYNEQFF. The CDR3 DNA sequence: TGTGCCAGCAGTCCTGACGGGACTTCCTACAATGAGCAGTTCTTC.

The chain recombines TRBV6-5 with TRBJ2-1; D is possibly TRBD1 (5 bases). Trimming cost V 4 bases and J 2 bases, with 12 bases left between them. CDR1 and CDR2 (germline): MNHEY, SVGAGI. This CDR3 has 15 residues. Written as DNA, the CDR3 is TGTGCCAGCAGTTGCTACAGGAGTCCCTACAATGAGCAGTTCTTC. Its translation: CASSCYRSPYNEQFF.